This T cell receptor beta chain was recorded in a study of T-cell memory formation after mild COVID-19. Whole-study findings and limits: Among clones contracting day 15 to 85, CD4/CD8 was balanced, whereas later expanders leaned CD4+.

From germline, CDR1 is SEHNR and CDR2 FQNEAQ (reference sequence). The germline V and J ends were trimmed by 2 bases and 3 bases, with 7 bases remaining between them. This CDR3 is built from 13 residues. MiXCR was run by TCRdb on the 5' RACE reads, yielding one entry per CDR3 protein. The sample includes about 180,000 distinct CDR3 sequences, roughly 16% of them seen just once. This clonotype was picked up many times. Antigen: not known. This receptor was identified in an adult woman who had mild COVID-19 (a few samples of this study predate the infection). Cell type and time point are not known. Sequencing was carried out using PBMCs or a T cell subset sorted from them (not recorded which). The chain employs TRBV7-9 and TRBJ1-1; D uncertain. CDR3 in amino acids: CASSLNGDTEAFF. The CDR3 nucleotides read TGTGCCAGCAGCTTAAACGGGGACACTGAAGCTTTCTTT.